This TCR beta chain was documented in a study of HIV-infected children after antiretroviral therapy interruption. Treatment indicated: PENTA 11 planned treatment interruption arm or continuous ART arm. The TCR library was built from RNA with a 3' RACE protocol and unique molecular identifiers. TCRdb re-called the 3' RACE reads through MiXCR, storing one row per CDR3 protein. Here the sample spans approximately 95,000 distinct CDR3 sequences, about 6.9% being singletons. At least ten counts were recorded for this clonotype. Specimen: CD45RA+ CD4+ T cells from PBMCs, pooled from several time points, collected from a donor given antiretroviral therapy, either interrupted or continuous. Subset specified: naive CD4+ CD45RA+ CD45RO- T cells. This receptor was taken from a pool of human donors with HIV.

The DNA of the CDR3 is TGTGCCAGCAGTTATGCAGGGCCGCGTGAGCAGTTCTTC. Amino acids: CASSYAGPREQFF. This sequence joins TRBV6-5 and TRBJ2-1; TRBD1 is a possible D gene (5 bases). This CDR3 is 13 amino acids long. The germline V and J ends were trimmed by 3 bases and 9 bases, with 12 bases remaining between them. CDR1 MNHEY and CDR2 SVGAGI come from the germline V gene.